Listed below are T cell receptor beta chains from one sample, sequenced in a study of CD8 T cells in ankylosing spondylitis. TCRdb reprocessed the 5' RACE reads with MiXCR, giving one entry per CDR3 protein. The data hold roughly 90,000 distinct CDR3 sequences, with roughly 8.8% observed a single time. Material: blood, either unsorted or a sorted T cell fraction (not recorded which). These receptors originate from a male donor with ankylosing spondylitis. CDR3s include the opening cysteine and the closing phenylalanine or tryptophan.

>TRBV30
CAWSPPTADTQYF
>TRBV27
CASSIVAELYNEQFF
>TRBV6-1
CASSPLRGTGELFF
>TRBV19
CASSIVGTSGYNEQFF
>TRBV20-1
CSASWSEQFF
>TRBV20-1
CSARPLAGEHYEQYF
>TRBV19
CASRDRGNSGNTIYF
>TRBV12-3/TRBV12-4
CASSFGGPNTEAFF
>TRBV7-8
CASSLAPLTSGSGNEQFF
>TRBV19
CASSISGDSNQPQHF
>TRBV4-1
CASSHSRGGVNEKLFF
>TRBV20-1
CSASREENLSGYTF
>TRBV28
CASTPNLGLAGVQETQYF
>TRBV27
CASSKTGRGNQPQHF
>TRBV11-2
CASSPAASGSNEQFF
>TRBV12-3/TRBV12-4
CASSGLAGDDVSYNEQFF
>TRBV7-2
CASSLGYTSTDTQCF
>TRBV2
CASSEEGRAKNIQYF
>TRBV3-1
CASTSRASVADTQYF
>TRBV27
CASSLTGSTDTQYF
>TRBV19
CASSILAGGPTDTQYF
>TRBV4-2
CASSQAYDGYTF
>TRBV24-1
CATSDQLAGGLGEQFF
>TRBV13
CASRGGGMNTEAFF
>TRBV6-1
CASSTLQGGNEQFF
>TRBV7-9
CASSSPLGTGELFF
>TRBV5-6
CASSAGQGSRELFF
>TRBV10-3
CAILETGLGYTF
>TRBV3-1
CASSQDGQGNQPQHF
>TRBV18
CASSPRGQGYGYTF
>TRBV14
CASSQATDTQYF
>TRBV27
CASSQARIYEQYF
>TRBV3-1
CASSPVLGANQPQHF
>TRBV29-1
CSVEDWTGVTEAFF
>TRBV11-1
CASSGEGPHYNEQFF
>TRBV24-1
CATSAPGTGFSGELFF
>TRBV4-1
CASSQTAGGKETQYF
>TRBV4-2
CASSQDLGQGYGYTF
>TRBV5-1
CASSWDTWDLTYNEQFF
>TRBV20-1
CSARPSGSLHEQYF
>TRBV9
CASSVEAGHQTDTQYF
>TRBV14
CASSPYGQGPAVDTQYF
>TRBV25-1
CASSRGQGIGTEAFF
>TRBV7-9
CASSPNGVAFF
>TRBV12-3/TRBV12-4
CASSLILSSYNEQFF
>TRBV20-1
CSARGEGPDTQYF
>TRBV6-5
CASSYQGNEQFF
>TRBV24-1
CATSDPQREGRETQYF
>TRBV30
CAWLSKQISYNEQFF
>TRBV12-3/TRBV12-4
CASNRGGELFF
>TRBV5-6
CASSFSTGMSTEAFF
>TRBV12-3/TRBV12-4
CASSPPRGESYEQYF
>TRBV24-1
CATSPLAGEVETQYF